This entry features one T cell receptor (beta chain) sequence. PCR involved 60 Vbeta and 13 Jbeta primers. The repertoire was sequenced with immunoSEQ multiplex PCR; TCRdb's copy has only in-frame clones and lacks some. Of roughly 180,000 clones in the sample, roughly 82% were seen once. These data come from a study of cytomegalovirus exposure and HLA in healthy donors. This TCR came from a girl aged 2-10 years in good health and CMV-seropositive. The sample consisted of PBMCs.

In DNA, the CDR3 is TGCGCCAGCAGCCAAGTTTTTAGCAGGGGCCAGGAGACTGAAGCTTTCTTT. Translated: CASSQVFSRGQETEAFF. This chain links TRBV4-1 with TRBJ1-1; possibly TRBD1 for D (6 bases). Germline loops: CDR1 MGHRA, CDR2 YSYEKL. The CDR3 runs 17 residues. V lost 1 base and J lost 5, with 20 bases in between.